This TCR beta chain was recorded in a study of cytomegalovirus exposure and HLA in healthy donors. Study overall: Researchers found that approximately 77% of under 450 genotyped donors fell within the Caucasian-associated ancestry cluster.

About this clone: What it binds is not known.

Germline V CDR1 and CDR2: KGHSH, LQKENI. This CDR3 spans 12 amino acids. V lost 3 bases to trimming and J lost 6 bases, with 6 bases between them. The PCR was carried out with 60 Vbeta primers and 13 Jbeta primers. TCRdb keeps only in-frame clones here, not all; method: immunoSEQ multiplex PCR. This table holds around 53,000 clones, roughly four fifths found once. Study-level points and caveats: Available immune exposure information was restricted to CMV serostatus only.

The sample taken for sequencing was PBMCs. The chain carries TRBV18 and TRBJ1-3; D unclear. This receptor was obtained from a man aged 45-65 years in good health and CMV-seronegative. CDR3 in amino acids: CASSPAENTIYF. The DNA for the CDR3 is TGTGCCAGCTCACCGGCCGAAAACACCATATATTTT.